These T cell receptor beta chains were read from a single sample in a study of T cell changes during pregnancy in multiple sclerosis. TCRdb keeps only in-frame clones here, not all; method: immunoSEQ multiplex PCR. The repertoire holds about 44,000 clones, about nine tenths seen once, with 1.2% in the top ten. The sample consisted of CD4+ T cells from peripheral blood mononuclear cells, taken after pregnancy. The receptors shown here come from a female donor with multiple sclerosis, enrolled in a pregnancy study. Each CDR3 is given with its conserved first and last residue. The D gene is left open where the match is weak. Clone size, where shown, is once, few, many, or a class for clones that have expanded.

abundance	v_gene	j_gene	d_gene	CDR3nt	CDR3aa
NA	TRBV10-1	TRBJ2-2	TRBD2	TGCGCCAGCAGAGCGGGATCGGACACCGGGGAGCTGTTTTTT	CASRAGSDTGELFF
NA	TRBV9	TRBJ2-7	NA	TGTGCCAGGACCCCTCCTCCTCTACAGGAGAGCTCCTACGAGCAGTACTTC	CARTPPPLQESSYEQYF
few	TRBV30	TRBJ1-1	NA	TGTGCCTGGAGCCGATCGAGCGCCACTGAAGCTTTCTTT	CAWSRSSATEAFF
NA	TRBV28	TRBJ1-3	TRBD1	TGTGCCAGCAGCCCCGGGACAGGCATTCCCTCTGGAAACACCATATATTTT	CASSPGTGIPSGNTIYF
NA	TRBV6-4	TRBJ2-3	NA	TGTGCCAGCAGAGCGGACAGAGGCACAGATACGCAGTATTTT	CASRADRGTDTQYF
NA	TRBV7-2	TRBJ2-2	TRBD1	TGTGCCAGCGCCACAGGGGGCGCAGGAAGCGGGGAGCTGTTTTTT	CASATGGAGSGELFF
NA	TRBV10-1	TRBJ2-5	NA	TGCGCCAGCAGTGAGGAACTAGCTCAAGAGACCCAGTACTTC	CASSEELAQETQYF
NA	TRBV5-1	TRBJ2-2	NA	TGCGCCAGCAGCCCGACTGGGACCGGGGAGCTGTTTTTT	CASSPTGTGELFF
once	TRBV2	TRBJ1-2	NA	TGTGCCAGCAAGGCAGGGCGCTATGGCTACACCTTC	CASKAGRYGYTF
NA	TRBV19	TRBJ1-5	TRBD1	TGTGCCAGTAGTATAACGGGGACAGATTATCAGCCCCAGCATTTT	CASSITGTDYQPQHF
NA	TRBV29-1	TRBJ2-7	NA	TGCAGCGCAAAAGGGTCAGGGTCAGTCTACGAGCAGTACTTC	CSAKGSGSVYEQYF